Here is one T cell receptor beta chain with its context. Its antigen remains unidentified. Its ends do not fully match the called genes, so a read error is possible. This sample is drawn from a study of tumor-infiltrating lymphocytes in primary liver carcinoma. Making TCR beta cDNA involved 400 to 600 ng total RNA and a constant-region primer. ARM-PCR, slightly modified, supplied the TCR beta libraries through three nested multiplex PCR rounds. Amplification in the first two PCR rounds was performed using TRBV1-TRBV30 forward primers and a C-beta reverse primer for 10 cycles each. TCRdb re-called the multiplex PCR reads with MiXCR, one entry per CDR3 protein. This table has about 210,000 distinct CDR3 sequences, less than 70% appearing once. From germline, CDR1 is SGHNT and CDR2 YENEEA. CDR3 length equals 15 residues. Blood RNA originated from unsorted whole blood, with germline DNA additionally extracted. Preoperatively, peripheral blood was drawn, approximately 4 milliliters in total.

Notes on the study in general: Overlap in tumor-adjacent and tumor-blood pairs fell below that of tumor region pairs.

The sample consisted of peripheral blood. The chain is built from TRBV11-3 and TRBJ2-1; TRBD2 matches at 8 bases. This receptor was identified in an older woman with primary liver carcinoma and hepatitis B virus infection. The CDR3 protein is CASNLGTSGMLEQFF. In nucleotides, the CDR3 is TGTGCCAGCAACTTAGGAACTAGCGGAATGCTTGAGCAGTTCTTC.